The text below deals with one TCR beta chain. Reverse transcription of about 0.5 to 1 ug RNA used random hexamers. Coverage of TCR beta CDR3 amplification by immunoSEQ multiplex PCR extended to 54 Vbeta and 13 Jbeta. TCRdb reprocessed the immunoSEQ multiplex PCR reads via MiXCR and lists one record per CDR3 protein. The sample has tens of thousands of distinct CDR3 sequences; 94% are singletons. V lost 7 bases and J lost 4, with 10 bases in between. Per germline, CDR1 SQVTM and CDR2 ANQGSEA. The length of the CDR3 is 11 residues. This record belongs to a study of CD8 T cells in Susac syndrome. The authors sequenced TCR beta from blood CD8+ and CD4+ T cells. Healthy donors constituted the controls, which were matched for age and sex.

The clonotype was recovered from a human donor in good health. The specimen sequenced was CD8+ T cells from PBMCs. The chain links TRBV29-1 to TRBJ1-1; the D is unclear. The CDR3 sequence: CSARAPTEAFF. The CDR3 nucleotides read TGCAGCGCCCGGGCACCCACTGAAGCTTTCTTT.